A single sample gave rise to the 32 T cell receptor beta chains below, sequenced in a study of T cell repertoires in cytomegalovirus infection. One entry per CDR3 protein, called by TCRdb with MiXCR from the reads. The sample has some 350,000 distinct CDR3 sequences, 15% to 20% seen once. The sequenced sample was PBMCs. These receptors were collected from a human donor in good health (CMV status not recorded). Some clones in this sample may be carry-over from other donors' samples.

This clonotype has more than one count but fewer than ten. V is TRBV2 and J is TRBJ1-1, with D possibly being TRBD1 (6 bases). The CDR3 loop spans 11 amino acids. In germline, CDR1 is SNHLY, CDR2 FYNNEI. The chain's CDR3 is CGGGEATEAFF. The CDR3 DNA follows: TGTGGAGGGGGAGAGGCCACTGAAGCTTTCTTT. Together with reference TRBV2 and TRBJ1-1, the CDR3 gives the full variable domain: EPEVTQTPSHQVTQMGQEVILRCVPISNHLYFYWYRQILGQKVEFLVSFYNNEISEKSEIFDDQFSVERPDGSNFTLKIRSTKLEDSAMYFCGGGEATEAFFGQGTRLTVV.

V and J are TRBV7-6 and TRBJ1-6; 9 bases agree with TRBD1. J gave up 10 bases and V 5 bases, and 12 bases lay outside the gene matches. This CDR3 has 16 residues. CDR1 is SGHVS and CDR2 is FNYEAQ in the germline V gene. For the CDR3, the DNA is TGTGCCAGCAGCACTTGGACAGGGGACGCCAACTCACCCCTCCACTTT. This gives the protein CASSTWTGDANSPLHF.

The J gene is TRBJ2-7, the V gene TRBV6-6, with D tentatively TRBD2 (6 bases). V lost 0 bases to trimming and J lost 6 bases, with 9 bases between them. Germline V CDR1 and CDR2: MNHNY, SVGAGI (reference sequence). This CDR3 is 13 amino acids long. CDR3 amino acids: CASSYSYSGEQYF. DNA for the CDR3: TGTGCCAGCAGTTACTCCTATAGCGGCGAGCAGTACTTC.

This clonotype was counted many times. The chain couples TRBV11-2 to TRBJ2-3; the D call may be TRBD1 or TRBD2 (5 bases each). The V end was cut by 4 bases, the J end by 2 bases, with 16 bases between. The germline gives CDR1 SGHAT, CDR2 FQNNGV. This CDR3 spans 16 amino acids. In DNA form, the CDR3 reads TGTGCCAGCAGCTATGCCGGGACCCGGAACACAGATACGCAGTATTTT. This codes for CASSYAGTRNTDTQYF.

This clonotype has a single count. CDR3 sequence reads: CASGPGRLGQPQHF. CDR3 DNA: TGTGCCAGCGGCCCGGGACGCCTCGGGCAGCCCCAGCATTTT. The V and J genes are TRBV27 and TRBJ1-5, with TRBD1 as a possible D gene (5 bases). CDR1 and CDR2 from the germline V gene are MNHEY and SMNVEV (reference sequence). The CDR3 spans 14 residues. Trimming took off 8 bases at V and 7 bases at J, with 18 bases between the two ends.

The rearrangement links TRBV7-2 to TRBJ2-4; 11 positions agree with TRBD1. CDR3 length equals 15 residues. V shed 4 bases, J shed 9 bases, and the junction held 8 bases outside the gene matches. Germline V gives CDR1 SGHTA, CDR2 FQGNSA. The CDR3 loop reads CASSWGTGGASIQYF. CDR3 coding DNA: TGTGCCAGCAGCTGGGGGACAGGGGGGGCGAGCATTCAGTACTTC. Variable domain in full (rest from reference TRBV7-2 and TRBJ2-4): GAGVSQSPSNKVTEKGKDVELRCDPISGHTALYWYRQSLGQGLEFLIYFQGNSAPDKSGLPSDRFSAERTGGSVSTLTIQRTQQEDSAVYLCASSWGTGGASIQYFGAGTRLSVL.

This clonotype came up many times. The junction departs from germline at one end; a sequencing error may be responsible. The CDR3 sequence is CASRLGPNSGNTIYF. Written as DNA, the CDR3 is TGTGCCAGCAGGTTAGGGCCAAATTCTGGAAACACCATATATTTT. The chain employs TRBV7-2 and TRBJ1-3; D is uncertain. Germline lookup yields CDR1 SGHTA and CDR2 FQGNSA. The CDR3 contains 15 residues.

J is TRBJ2-5 and V is TRBV6-2 or TRBV6-3; D may be TRBD2 (5 bases). Germline V gene lookup returns CDR1 MNHEY and CDR2 SVGEGT. This CDR3 region has 14 residues. The ends were cut back, 7 bases at V and 2 bases at J, with 14 bases in the middle. This CDR3 reads CASILRPGQETQYF. As DNA, the CDR3 is TGTGCCAGCATTCTCCGCCCGGGACAAGAGACCCAGTACTTC.

The genes are TRBV6-6 and TRBJ2-7, with D perhaps matching TRBD1 (5 bases). Per the germline V gene, CDR1 is MNHNY and CDR2 is SVGAGI (reference sequence). The germline V and J ends were trimmed by 7 bases and 3 bases, with 16 bases remaining between them. The CDR3 sequence is 14 residues long. The DNA of the CDR3 is TGTGCCAGCACCCCAGGGCCTCCGGGCTACGAGCAGTACTTC. Amino acids: CASTPGPPGYEQYF.

This clonotype was detected only a few times. V and J are TRBV29-1 and TRBJ2-3, with D possibly matching TRBD2 (5 bases). CDR3 length equals 16 residues. From germline, CDR1 is SQVTM and CDR2 ANQGSEA. V lost 0 bases and J 6 bases, leaving 19 bases between the germline ends. CDR3 amino acids: CSVEDPGKPTSDTQYF. The CDR3 nucleotides read TGCAGCGTTGAAGATCCGGGAAAACCTACATCGGATACGCAGTATTTT.

This clonotype was observed many times. The rearrangement uses TRBV7-2 and TRBJ2-7, with TRBD2 matching over 10 bases. CDR1 is SGHTA, CDR2 FQGNSA, per germline. The J segment lost 3 bases and the V segment lost 5 bases, leaving 7 bases of the junction unmatched. This CDR3 has 15 amino acids. CDR3 residues: CASSPLAGDYYEQYF. For the CDR3, the DNA is TGTGCCAGCAGCCCGCTAGCGGGAGATTACTACGAGCAGTACTTC.

This clonotype was seen many times. The V and J genes are TRBV7-2 and TRBJ1-2; possible D gene TRBD1, 6 bases. This CDR3 is 14 amino acids long. Germline CDR1 is SGHTA and CDR2 is FQGNSA. The ends were cut back, 6 bases at V and 8 bases at J, with 19 bases in the middle. The CDR3 coding sequence is TGTGCCAGCAGTTTCACCGGGACACAATCAGGCTACACCTTC. This codes for CASSFTGTQSGYTF.

V and J are TRBV4-1 and TRBJ1-4, with unresolved D. Germline CDR1 is MGHRA and CDR2 is YSYEKL. The CDR3 extends over 19 amino acids. V was shortened by 2 bases and J by 0 bases, with 19 bases between the two germline ends. DNA for the CDR3: TGCGCCAGCAGCCAACCGCCGCGGGTCGGGAGGGCAACTAATGAAAAACTGTTTTTT. Its protein product is CASSQPPRVGRATNEKLFF.

The chain has TRBV12-3 or TRBV12-4 and TRBJ1-1; D perhaps matches TRBD1 (5 bases). Trimming took off 6 bases at V and 5 bases at J, with 22 bases between the two ends. The length of the CDR3 is 16 residues. CDR3 in amino acids: CASSPYVGETWTEAFF. CDR3 bases: TGTGCCAGCAGCCCGTATGTGGGGGAGACTTGGACTGAAGCTTTCTTT.

This sequence joins TRBV7-9 and TRBJ2-7; 8 nucleotides line up with TRBD2. The CDR3 is made up of 15 amino acids. Per the germline V gene, CDR1 is SEHNR and CDR2 is FQNEAQ (reference sequence). J gave up 7 bases and V 2 bases, and 10 bases lay outside the gene matches. CDR3 sequence (DNA): TGTGCCAGCAGCTTAAGCGGGACGCGCGGGGGGGAGCAGTACTTC. It translates to CASSLSGTRGGEQYF.

This chain connects TRBV29-1 to TRBJ1-1; D gene unclear. Trimming pared 2 bases from V and 4 bases from J, leaving 14 bases between. CDR1 is SQVTM and CDR2 is ANQGSEA in the germline V gene. The CDR3 has 14 amino acids. CDR3 nucleotide sequence: TGCAGCGTTGAAATGATAGTAGGGTCCACTGAAGCTTTCTTT. Translating it yields CSVEMIVGSTEAFF.

There are a few counts of this clonotype. This chain uses TRBV5-4 with TRBJ2-7; TRBD1 aligns across 7 bases. Per germline, CDR1 SGHNT and CDR2 YYREEE (reference sequence). Trimming at V came to 2 bases and at J to 6 bases, leaving 5 bases not matched to a gene. The CDR3 runs 13 residues. The CDR3 DNA is TGTGCCAGCAGCTTCGACAGGGCCGGCGAGCAGTACTTC. This gives the protein CASSFDRAGEQYF.

The gene calls are TRBV6-2 or TRBV6-3 and TRBJ2-5, with D uncertain. The V and J ends lost 8 bases and 4 bases respectively, with 11 bases between them. CDR3 length: 12 residues. Germline lookup yields CDR1 MNHEY and CDR2 SVGEGT. CDR3 in amino acids: CASRTRRETQYF. The CDR3 region has the DNA TGTGCCAGCCGTACCAGAAGAGAGACCCAGTACTTC.

The V gene is TRBV20-1, the J gene TRBJ1-1; the D gene is possibly TRBD1 (5 bases). This CDR3 spans 18 amino acids. The V gene's germline CDR1 is DFQATT and CDR2 SNEGSKA (reference sequence). V was pared by 3 bases and J by 0 bases, with 23 bases between. The CDR3 region is CSARGGGRAPYLNTEAFF. DNA for the CDR3: TGCAGTGCTAGGGGGGGAGGACGTGCCCCTTACCTGAACACTGAAGCTTTCTTT.

The rearrangement joins TRBV20-1 to TRBJ1-6; the D is unclear. The V and J ends lost 4 bases and 0 bases respectively, with 16 bases between them. The germline V gene encodes CDR1 DFQATT and CDR2 SNEGSKA (reference sequence). This CDR3 is built from 17 residues. The CDR3 bases are TGCAGTGCTACCCCATCCAGCGCGAGCTCCTATAATTCACCCCTCCACTTT. It specifies CSATPSSASSYNSPLHF.

This clonotype was seen more than once but under ten times. V is TRBV27 and J is TRBJ2-1; 9 nucleotides align to TRBD2. This CDR3 is 16 amino acids long. Germline CDR1 is MNHEY and CDR2 is SMNVEV (reference sequence). The V and J ends lost 4 bases and 8 bases, in that order; junction bases with no gene match: 12. As DNA, the CDR3 is TGTGCCAGCAGTTCAAGAGCGGGAGGCGTTAGAGATGAGCAGTTCTTC. Amino acids: CASSSRAGGVRDEQFF.

This clonotype was detected a few times. The chain employs TRBV29-1 and TRBJ2-6, with D tentatively TRBD1 (5 bases). Per the germline V gene, CDR1 is SQVTM and CDR2 is ANQGSEA. V lost 6 bases to trimming and J lost 0 bases, with 6 bases between them. The CDR3 spans 13 residues. The chain's CDR3 is CSVQVSGANVLTF. Here the CDR3 DNA reads TGCAGCGTACAGGTCTCTGGGGCCAACGTCCTGACTTTC.

Ten or more counts support this clonotype. The chain's CDR3 is CASLSSNQPQHF. The CDR3, as DNA: TGTGCCAGTTTATCTAGCAATCAGCCCCAGCATTTT. V is TRBV27 and J is TRBJ1-5; D gene ambiguous. CDR1 and CDR2 (germline): MNHEY, SMNVEV (reference sequence). There are 12 residues in the CDR3. V was cut by 9 bases and J by 0 bases, with 6 bases left in between.

A few counts support this clonotype. The gene calls are TRBV5-4 and TRBJ1-1; weak D call: TRBD1 (5 bases). The CDR3 length is 17 residues. Trimming took 4 bases from V and 0 from J, leaving 19 bases between them. Germline V gene data show CDR1 as SGHNT and CDR2 as YYREEE (reference sequence). CDR3 in DNA: TGTGCCAGCAGCCCATGGGGCAGGATCAACATGAACACTGAAGCTTTCTTT. It yields the protein CASSPWGRINMNTEAFF.

This clonotype showed up just a few times. The J gene is TRBJ2-5, the V gene TRBV10-3, with 8 bases aligning to TRBD1. CDR1 is ENHRY and CDR2 is SYGVKD in the germline V gene. V gave up 2 bases and J gave up 4 bases; unmatched junction bases: 3. The CDR3 covers 14 residues. The CDR3 DNA sequence: TGTGCCATCAGTGAGCGGACAGGGTCAGAGACCCAGTACTTC. Amino acids: CAISERTGSETQYF.

Ten or more counts support this clonotype. The chain links TRBV12-3 or TRBV12-4 to TRBJ1-2, with unresolved D. This CDR3 spans 13 amino acids. Trimming removed 3 bases from V and 6 bases from J, with 11 bases in between. Here the CDR3 reads CASSFARTDGYTF. The DNA for the CDR3 is TGTGCCAGCAGTTTCGCCCGGACCGATGGCTACACCTTC.

The chain recombines TRBV14 with TRBJ2-3; D may be TRBD2 (6 bases). This CDR3 region has 17 residues. Germline assignment: CDR1 SGHDN and CDR2 FVKESK. With 1 base removed from V and 0 bases from J, the gap between germline ends came to 14 bases. In nucleotides, the CDR3 is TGTGCCAGCAGCCAAGCCAGGGACTCCCTCAGCACAGATACGCAGTATTTT. Protein product: CASSQARDSLSTDTQYF. Looking up the rest from reference TRBV14 and TRBJ2-3 gives the full variable domain: EAGVTQFPSHSVIEKGQTVTLRCDPISGHDNLYWYRRVMGKEIKFLLHFVKESKQDESGMPNNRFLAERTGGTYSTLKVQPAELEDSGVYFCASSQARDSLSTDTQYFGPGTRLTVL.

This clonotype was seen repeatedly, ten times or more. The chain uses TRBV12-5 and TRBJ2-3; D assignment may be TRBD1 or TRBD2 (5 bases each). The CDR3 loop spans 16 amino acids. Trimming removed 5 bases from V and 5 bases from J, with 20 bases in between. Germline V gene sequence: CDR1 LGHNT, CDR2 FRNRAP. Written as DNA, the CDR3 is TGTGCTAGTGGTAAGACCCGGGACGGAACGGGAGATACGCAGTATTTT. Its translation: CASGKTRDGTGDTQYF.

This clonotype was seen a handful of times. V gene TRBV29-1 combines with J gene TRBJ2-1; D may correspond to TRBD1 or TRBD2 (7 bases each). This CDR3 is 16 amino acids long. Germline-derived CDR1 and CDR2 are SQVTM and ANQGSEA. Deletions cut 7 bases from V and 2 bases from J, with 21 bases between. The chain's CDR3 is CSAWGRAGGAYNEQFF. CDR3 sequence (DNA): TGCAGCGCCTGGGGTCGGGCAGGGGGGGCCTACAATGAGCAGTTCTTC.

This clonotype was detected ten times or more. The chain has TRBV6-1 and TRBJ2-1; no firm D call. The length of the CDR3 is 14 residues. Deletions cut 6 bases from V and 5 bases from J, with 14 bases between. CDR1 is MNHNS, CDR2 SASEGT, per germline. CDR3 nucleotides: TGTGCCAGCAGGGACCCGGGTCCTCACAATGAGCAGTTCTTC. This sequence encodes CASRDPGPHNEQFF.

The chain has TRBV6-1 and TRBJ1-1; D not resolved. The germline CDR1 and CDR2 sequences are MNHNS and SASEGT. The CDR3 contains 11 residues. V was clipped by 5 bases and J by 10 bases, with 11 bases between them. The CDR3 spells CASSLLEVAFF. The DNA for the CDR3 is TGTGCCAGCAGTCTGTTGGAGGTAGCTTTCTTT.

The chain joins TRBV2 to TRBJ2-7, with D unclear. Looked up from germline, CDR1 is SNHLY and CDR2 is FYNNEI. The ends were cut back, 4 bases at V and 3 bases at J, with 7 bases in the middle. There are 12 residues in the CDR3. The DNA for the CDR3 is TGTGCCAGCAGTGCTTTGAGCTACGAGCAGTACTTC. This sequence encodes CASSALSYEQYF.